A selection of T cell receptor beta chains follows, all from one sample in a study of blood T cell repertoires in COVID-19. The assay was immunoSEQ multiplex PCR, and TCRdb's table has in-frame clones only and misses some. The sample has 120,000 to 150,000 clones, around 80% seen once. The specimen sequenced was PBMCs or T cells enriched from blood (not recorded which). The source is a woman aged 18 to 35 who had been exposed to COVID-19. CDR3s include the opening cysteine and the closing phenylalanine or tryptophan. The D gene is left open where the match is weak. For some rows the clone size is stated as once, few or many, or as a class when expanded; others skip it.

TRBV7-9	many	TRBD1	TRBJ1-1	TGTGCCAGCAGCTTAGAACAGGGGCCTTACCTCTTT	CASSLEQGPYLF
TRBV28	NA	TRBD2	TRBJ2-7	TGTGCCAGCAGGGGACTAGCGGGAATGTACGAGCAGTACTTC	CASRGLAGMYEQYF
TRBV7-9	NA	TRBD2	TRBJ2-3	TGTGCCAGCAGCTTAGGCGGGAGTCTGGATACGCAGTATTTT	CASSLGGSLDTQYF
TRBV20-1	NA	NA	TRBJ2-1	TGCAGTGCTCTGTACAATGAGCAGTTCTTC	CSALYNEQFF
TRBV5-6	once	TRBD2	TRBJ2-1	TGTGCCAGCAGTCCGGGGGTACTAGCGGGAGCTGTGGGGTACAATGAGCAGTTCTTC	CASSPGVLAGAVGYNEQFF
TRBV28	NA	TRBD1	TRBJ1-5	TGTGCCAGCAGCCAGGGACAGTTTAGCAATCAGCCCCAGCATTTT	CASSQGQFSNQPQHF
TRBV4-2	few	NA	TRBJ1-2	TGTGCCAGCAGCCAAGATCGAGGGAGATCTAACTATGGCTACACCTTC	CASSQDRGRSNYGYTF
TRBV5-1	NA	NA	TRBJ2-1	TGCGCCAGCAGTCCCCGGGAACTATACAATGAGCAGTTCTTC	CASSPRELYNEQFF
TRBV19	NA	TRBD1	TRBJ1-3	TGTGCCAGTAGTATCCCGACAGGGGCTGGAAACACCATATATTTT	CASSIPTGAGNTIYF
TRBV7-9	NA	NA	TRBJ1-2	TGTGCCAGCAGCCGGGGGGCGGCACTTGTTAACTATGGCTACACCTTC	CASSRGAALVNYGYTF
TRBV10-3	NA	TRBD2	TRBJ2-7	TGTGCCATCAGCGGGACTAGCGGGTACGAGCAGTACTTC	CAISGTSGYEQYF
TRBV5-1	NA	NA	TRBJ1-2	TGCGCCAGCAGCTTGGGAGGAGGCAGCGGGAATGGCTACACCTTC	CASSLGGGSGNGYTF
TRBV9	NA	TRBD2	TRBJ2-1	TGTGCCAGCAGCGTAGGCGGGGGCTCCTACAATGAGCAGTTCTTC	CASSVGGGSYNEQFF
TRBV6-1	NA	TRBD1	TRBJ1-6	TGTGCCAGCAGTGAAGTTGTTGCACGACAGGGGAGGAATTCACCCCTCCACTTT	CASSEVVARQGRNSPLHF
TRBV19	few	NA	TRBJ1-1	TGTGCCAGTAGTATCCGGGGGACTGAAGCTTTCTTT	CASSIRGTEAFF
TRBV7-9	NA	TRBD2	TRBJ2-7	TGTGCCAGCAGCCTTAGCGGGAGGGCCTTGGGAGAGCAGTACTTC	CASSLSGRALGEQYF
TRBV28	NA	TRBD1	TRBJ1-4	TGTGCCAGTTTACAGGGGAATAACGAAAAACTGTTTTTT	CASLQGNNEKLFF
TRBV3-1/TRBV3-2	few	NA	TRBJ2-1	TGTGCCAGCAGCCAATTTCTAGTTAATGAGCAGTTCTTC	CASSQFLVNEQFF
TRBV19	NA	NA	TRBJ2-3	TGTGCCAGTAGTATGGAGGGTCCGGATACGCAGTATTTT	CASSMEGPDTQYF
TRBV4-3	NA	NA	TRBJ2-7	TGCGCCAGCAGCCAGGCTCCGGGATCCGGTCTCTACGAGCAGTACTTC	CASSQAPGSGLYEQYF